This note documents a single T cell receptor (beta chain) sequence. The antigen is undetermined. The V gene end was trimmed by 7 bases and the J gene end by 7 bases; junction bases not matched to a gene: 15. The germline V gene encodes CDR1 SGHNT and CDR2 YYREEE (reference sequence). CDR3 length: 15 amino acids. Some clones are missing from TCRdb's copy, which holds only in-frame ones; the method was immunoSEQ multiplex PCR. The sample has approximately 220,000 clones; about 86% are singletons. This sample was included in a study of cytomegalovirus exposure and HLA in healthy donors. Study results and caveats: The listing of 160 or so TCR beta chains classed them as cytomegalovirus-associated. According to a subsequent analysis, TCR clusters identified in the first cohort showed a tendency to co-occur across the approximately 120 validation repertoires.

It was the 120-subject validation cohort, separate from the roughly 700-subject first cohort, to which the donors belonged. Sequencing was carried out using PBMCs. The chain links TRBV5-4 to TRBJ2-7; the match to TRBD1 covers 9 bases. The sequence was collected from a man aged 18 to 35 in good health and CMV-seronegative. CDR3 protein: CASAESGTGLLEQYF. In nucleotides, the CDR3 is TGTGCCAGCGCGGAATCCGGGACAGGGTTATTAGAGCAGTACTTC.